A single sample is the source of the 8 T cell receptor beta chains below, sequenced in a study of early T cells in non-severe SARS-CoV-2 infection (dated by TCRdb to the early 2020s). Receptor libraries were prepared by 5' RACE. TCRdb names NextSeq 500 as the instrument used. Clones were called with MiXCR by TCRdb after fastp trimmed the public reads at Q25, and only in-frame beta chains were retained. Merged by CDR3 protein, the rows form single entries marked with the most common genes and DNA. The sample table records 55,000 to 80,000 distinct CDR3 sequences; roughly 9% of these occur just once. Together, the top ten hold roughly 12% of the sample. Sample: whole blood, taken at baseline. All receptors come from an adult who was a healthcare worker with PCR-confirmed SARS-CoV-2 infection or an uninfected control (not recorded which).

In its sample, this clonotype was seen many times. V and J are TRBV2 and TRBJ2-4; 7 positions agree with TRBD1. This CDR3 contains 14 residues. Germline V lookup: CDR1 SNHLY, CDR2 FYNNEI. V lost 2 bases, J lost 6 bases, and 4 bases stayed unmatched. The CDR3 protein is CASSENYRGNIQYF. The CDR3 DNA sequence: TGTGCCAGCAGTGAAAATTACAGGGGAAACATTCAGTACTTC.

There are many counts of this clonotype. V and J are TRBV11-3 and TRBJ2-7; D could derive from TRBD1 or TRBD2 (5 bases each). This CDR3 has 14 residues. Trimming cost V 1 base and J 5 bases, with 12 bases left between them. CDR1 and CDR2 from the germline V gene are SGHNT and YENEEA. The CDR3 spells CASSLGLGDDEQYF. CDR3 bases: TGTGCCAGCAGCTTAGGGCTGGGGGACGACGAGCAGTACTTC.

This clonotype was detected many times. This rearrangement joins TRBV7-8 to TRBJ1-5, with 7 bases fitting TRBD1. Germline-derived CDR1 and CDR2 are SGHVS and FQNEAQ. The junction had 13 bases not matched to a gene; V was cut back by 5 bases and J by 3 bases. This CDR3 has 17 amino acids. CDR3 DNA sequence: TGTGCCAGCAGCCTCATGACAGGGATTACCATCAATCAGCCCCAGCATTTT. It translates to CASSLMTGITINQPQHF.

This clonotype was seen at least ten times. The CDR3: CASSPRTGSYEQYF. The CDR3, as DNA: TGTGCCAGCAGCCCAAGGACAGGTTCCTACGAGCAGTACTTC. The gene calls are TRBV9 and TRBJ2-7, with 7 bases matching TRBD1. The ends lost 4 bases at V and 1 base at J; junction bases unmatched: 5. There are 14 residues in the CDR3. The germline CDR1 and CDR2 sequences are SGDLS and YYNGEE.

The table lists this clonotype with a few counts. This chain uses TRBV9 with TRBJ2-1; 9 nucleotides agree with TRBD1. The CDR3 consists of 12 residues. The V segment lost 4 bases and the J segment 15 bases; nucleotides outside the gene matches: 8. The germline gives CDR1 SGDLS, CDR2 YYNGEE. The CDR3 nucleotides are TGTGCCAGCAGCCCTGGGACAGGGTGGCCGTTCTTC. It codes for CASSPGTGWPFF.

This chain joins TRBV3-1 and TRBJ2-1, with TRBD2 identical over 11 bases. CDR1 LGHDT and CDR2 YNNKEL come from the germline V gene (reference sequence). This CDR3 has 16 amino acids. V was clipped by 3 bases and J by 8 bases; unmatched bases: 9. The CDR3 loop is CASSHIPGLAVHEQFF. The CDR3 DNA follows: TGTGCCAGCAGCCATATCCCGGGACTAGCGGTTCATGAGCAGTTCTTC.

CDR3 in amino acids: CASSSGTSGDTQYF. The CDR3 DNA sequence: TGTGCCAGCAGCTCCGGGACTAGCGGAGATACGCAGTATTTT. The rearrangement joins TRBV7-3 to TRBJ2-3; 11 positions agree with TRBD2. CDR1 and CDR2 from the germline V gene are SGHTA and FQGTGA. Trimming removed 4 bases from V and 5 bases from J; junction bases left unmatched: 2. The CDR3 is 14 residues long.

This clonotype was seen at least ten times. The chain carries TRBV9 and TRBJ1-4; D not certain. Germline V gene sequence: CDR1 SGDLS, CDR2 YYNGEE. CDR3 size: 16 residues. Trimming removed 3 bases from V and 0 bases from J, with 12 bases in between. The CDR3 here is CASSDGPVATNEKLFF. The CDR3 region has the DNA TGTGCCAGCAGCGACGGCCCCGTTGCAACTAATGAAAAACTGTTTTTT. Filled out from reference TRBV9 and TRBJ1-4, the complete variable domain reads DSGVTQTPKHLITATGQRVTLRCSPRSGDLSVYWYQQSLDQGLQFLIQYYNGEERAKGNILERFSAQQFPDLHSELNLSSLELGDSALYFCASSDGPVATNEKLFFGSGTQLSVL.